This entry lists 27 T cell receptor beta chains sequenced from one sample in a study of T cells after yellow fever vaccination. TCRdb itself ran the 5' RACE reads through MiXCR, one entry per CDR3 protein. The sample lists about 160,000 distinct CDR3 sequences, around 7.3% occurring once. The sequencing here drew on CD4+ T cells sorted from PBMCs, taken around 5 days after the first yellow fever vaccination. The receptors were sampled from a man between 18 and 29 years old who received the YFV17D yellow fever vaccine.

The chain combines TRBV5-4 with TRBJ2-1, with 7 bases aligning to TRBD2. Trimming at V came to 3 bases and at J to 8 bases, leaving 11 bases not matched to a gene. The CDR3 consists of 15 residues. Germline loops: CDR1 SGHNT, CDR2 YYREEE (reference sequence). The CDR3 DNA reads as TGTGCCAGCAGCTACTATGTGGGGGGGTTTGATGAGCAGTTCTTC. Protein sequence: CASSYYVGGFDEQFF.

This clonotype was recorded at least ten times. The chain carries TRBV4-1 and TRBJ2-1; D gene ambiguous. CDR3 size: 13 residues. V lost 1 base and J 1 base, leaving 2 bases between the germline ends. The germline gives CDR1 MGHRA, CDR2 YSYEKL. CDR3 nucleotides: TGCGCCAGCAGCCAAGTTTCCTACAATGAGCAGTTCTTC. Translating gives CASSQVSYNEQFF.

The chain employs TRBV3-1 and TRBJ1-2; D call uncertain. V lost 0 bases to trimming and J lost 2 bases, with 10 bases between them. Germline CDR1 LGHDT, CDR2 YNNKEL (reference sequence). This CDR3 region has 15 residues. CDR3 DNA: TGTGCCAGCAGCCAAGATCGAAGGAGGAACTATGGCTACACCTTC. Protein sequence: CASSQDRRRNYGYTF.

The chain has TRBV7-6 and TRBJ2-7; 15 bases agree with TRBD2. Germline V CDR1 and CDR2: SGHVS, FNYEAQ. The V and J ends lost 2 bases and 7 bases, in that order; junction bases with no gene match: 12. This CDR3 is built from 18 residues. The CDR3 here is CASSLKGLAGGLVGEQYF. The CDR3 region has the DNA TGTGCCAGCAGCTTAAAGGGACTAGCGGGGGGCCTGGTGGGAGAGCAGTACTTC.

This clonotype was seen at least ten times. The V call is TRBV18, the J call TRBJ1-1, with D maybe TRBD1 (5 bases). The germline V gene encodes CDR1 KGHSH and CDR2 LQKENI. Trimming took off 4 bases at V and 1 base at J, with 16 bases between the two ends. This CDR3 has 16 residues. CDR3 in amino acids: CASSQPNGGWNTEAFF. Here the CDR3 DNA reads TGTGCCAGCTCACAACCGAACGGGGGGTGGAACACTGAAGCTTTCTTT. The full variable domain, completed using reference TRBV18 and TRBJ1-1, is NAGVMQNPRHLVRRRGQEARLRCSPMKGHSHVYWYRQLPEEGLKFMVYLQKENIIDESGMPKERFSAEFPKEGPSILRIQQVVRGDSAAYFCASSQPNGGWNTEAFFGQGTRLTVV.

This clonotype was picked up many times. V is TRBV5-1 and J is TRBJ2-5, with TRBD2 identical over 10 bases. The CDR3 spans 15 residues. Germline values: CDR1 SGHRS, CDR2 YFSETQ. The J segment lost 6 bases and the V segment lost 4 bases, leaving 9 bases of the junction unmatched. CDR3 nucleotides: TGCGCCAGCAGCGACATAGCGGGGGGCCGGAAGACCCAGTACTTC. Protein sequence: CASSDIAGGRKTQYF.

Comment on this clonotype: A much more abundant neighbour one base away suggests this may be a read error. The chain couples TRBV12-3 or TRBV12-4 to TRBJ2-7; D perhaps matches TRBD2 (6 bases). V lost 7 bases and J 4 bases, leaving 14 bases between the germline ends. This CDR3 region has 13 residues. The DNA for the CDR3 is TGTGCCAGCAACAATGTCGGGAGTTACGAGCAGTACGTC. This gives the protein CASNNVGSYEQYV.

This clonotype has a count of ten or more. The V gene is TRBV3-1, the J gene TRBJ1-2; possible D gene TRBD1, 6 bases. This CDR3 spans 13 amino acids. CDR1 LGHDT and CDR2 YNNKEL come from the germline V gene (reference sequence). Deletions cut 4 bases from V and 3 bases from J, with 9 bases between. CDR3 in amino acids: CASSLTGYYGYTF. CDR3 nucleotide sequence: TGTGCCAGCAGCCTCACAGGGTACTATGGCTACACCTTC. Complete variable domain (other parts from reference TRBV3-1 and TRBJ1-2): DTAVSQTPKYLVTQMGNDKSIKCEQNLGHDTMYWYKQDSKKFLKIMFSYNNKELIINETVPNRFSPKSPDKAHLNLHINSLELGDSAVYFCASSLTGYYGYTFGSGTRLTVV.

V and J are TRBV4-2 and TRBJ1-1; TRBD1 is a possible D gene (6 bases). Germline V gene data show CDR1 as LGHNA and CDR2 as YNFKEQ. CDR3 length equals 15 residues. V was shortened by 1 base and J by 3 bases, with 12 bases between the two germline ends. DNA for the CDR3: TGTGCCAGCAGCCAAGGACAGGAGGACTACACTGAAGCTTTCTTT. It specifies CASSQGQEDYTEAFF.

This clonotype has more than one count but fewer than ten. This chain uses TRBV28 with TRBJ1-1, with TRBD1 matching over 7 bases. The CDR3 extends over 14 amino acids. The trim removed 6 bases at V and 11 bases at J, leaving 15 bases unmatched. The germline gives CDR1 MDHEN, CDR2 SYDVKM. CDR3 region: CASSGTRDSQRAFF. CDR3 DNA sequence: TGTGCCAGCAGCGGAACGCGGGACAGCCAACGGGCTTTCTTT.

Ten or more counts support this clonotype. The rearrangement joins TRBV15 to TRBJ1-2; tentatively, D is TRBD1 (5 bases). Germline V lookup: CDR1 LNHNV, CDR2 YYDKDF (reference sequence). The CDR3 totals 12 residues. V lost 3 bases and J lost 8, with 10 bases in between. The CDR3 DNA reads as TGTGCCACCAGCAGTCAGGGAGGCGGCTACACCTTC. It codes for CATSSQGGGYTF.

This clonotype was observed at least ten times. The gene calls are TRBV6-2 or TRBV6-3 and TRBJ2-3; D remains unclear. V was trimmed by 0 bases and J by 9 bases, leaving 16 bases between them. Germline-derived CDR1 and CDR2 are MNHEY and SVGEGT. There are 15 residues in the CDR3. CDR3 coding DNA: TGTGCCAGCAGTTACTCGACCACGCCTAGGGAAACGCAGTATTTT. Its translation: CASSYSTTPRETQYF.

The genes are TRBV5-4 and TRBJ2-5; D not certain. The germline V gene encodes CDR1 SGHNT and CDR2 YYREEE (reference sequence). The CDR3 consists of 13 residues. Trimming took off 0 bases at V and 4 bases at J, with 7 bases between the two ends. DNA for the CDR3: TGTGCCAGCAGCTTGGGCCTACGAGAGACCCAGTACTTC. Translated, it gives CASSLGLRETQYF.

This clonotype was detected ten times or more. The chain uses TRBV5-1 and TRBJ1-5; D gene ambiguous. This CDR3 is 13 amino acids long. Germline V CDR1 and CDR2: SGHRS, YFSETQ. V was cut by 1 base and J by 7 bases, with 9 bases left in between. The CDR3 reads CASSLSSGQPQHF. In nucleotides, the CDR3 is TGCGCCAGCAGCTTGTCGTCGGGGCAGCCCCAGCATTTT.

This chain connects TRBV9 to TRBJ2-5; 7 bases are shared with TRBD1. V dropped 4 bases and J dropped 5; count of bases not matched to a gene: 8. Germline V gene sequence: CDR1 SGDLS, CDR2 YYNGEE. CDR3 length: 14 amino acids. The CDR3 loop reads CASSYGRQGETQYF. The DNA for the CDR3 is TGTGCCAGCAGCTATGGGAGACAGGGTGAGACCCAGTACTTC.

This clonotype was seen at least ten times. The chain carries TRBV20-1 and TRBJ2-2; 12 nucleotides match TRBD1. V gave up 6 bases and J gave up 9 bases; unmatched junction bases: 8. The CDR3 extends over 14 amino acids. CDR1 and CDR2 from the germline V gene are DFQATT and SNEGSKA (reference sequence). For the CDR3, the DNA is TGCAGTGCGCCCGGGACAGGGGGCCGCCGGGAGCTGTTTTTT. It yields the protein CSAPGTGGRRELFF.

CDR3 sequence (DNA): TGTGCCAGCAGCTTGGGACAAGACACCGGGGAGCTGTTTTTT. It codes for CASSLGQDTGELFF. The V gene is TRBV5-5, the J gene TRBJ2-2; the D is unclear. The CDR3 loop spans 14 amino acids. Germline values: CDR1 SGHKS, CDR2 YYEKEE (reference sequence). V lost 0 bases and J 3 bases, leaving 6 bases between the germline ends. Variable domain in full (rest from reference TRBV5-5 and TRBJ2-2): DAGVTQSPTHLIKTRGQQVTLRCSPISGHKSVSWYQQVLGQGPQFIFQYYEKEERGRGNFPDRFSARQFPNYSSELNVNALLLGDSALYLCASSLGQDTGELFFGEGSRLTVL.

This clonotype was seen a few times. The J gene is TRBJ2-3, the V gene TRBV20-1, with unresolved D. Germline CDR1 DFQATT, CDR2 SNEGSKA (reference sequence). The CDR3 extends over 15 amino acids. Trimming stripped 3 bases from V and 1 base from J, with 14 bases between. The DNA of the CDR3 is TGCAGTGCTAGTTTCACCCCTGCTGGCACAGATACGCAGTATTTT. Translated: CSASFTPAGTDTQYF.

This clonotype was seen repeatedly, ten times or more. V usage is TRBV4-1 and J usage is TRBJ1-6, with 11 positions matching TRBD1. The germline V gene has CDR1 MGHRA and CDR2 YSYEKL. V lost 5 bases to trimming and J lost 10 bases; unmatched junction nucleotides: 19. This CDR3 comprises 19 residues. In DNA form, the CDR3 reads TGCGCCAGCAGCACCTTTCGGACAGGGGGCAAATGGGGATTGTCACCCCTCCACTTT. Its protein is CASSTFRTGGKWGLSPLHF.

A few counts support this clonotype. V is TRBV20-1 and J is TRBJ2-3, with 7 bases aligning to TRBD2. From germline, CDR1 is DFQATT and CDR2 SNEGSKA (reference sequence). The length of the CDR3 is 15 residues. Trimming at V came to 2 bases and at J to 0 bases, leaving 5 bases not matched to a gene. CDR3 in amino acids: CSARPWGGSTDTQYF. The CDR3 coding sequence is TGCAGTGCTAGACCCTGGGGAGGGAGCACAGATACGCAGTATTTT.

Many counts were recorded for this clonotype. This sequence joins TRBV5-1 and TRBJ2-1, with TRBD1 identical over 8 bases. The CDR3 loop spans 14 amino acids. CDR1 and CDR2 (germline): SGHRS, YFSETQ. V was clipped by 7 bases and J by 6 bases; unmatched bases: 9. The CDR3 reads CASGEQGASNEQFF. CDR3 in DNA: TGCGCCAGCGGGGAGCAGGGGGCATCCAATGAGCAGTTCTTC.

This clonotype was seen repeatedly, ten times or more. The V gene is TRBV28, the J gene TRBJ2-7; tentative D call: TRBD1 (5 bases). The CDR3 covers 13 residues. CDR1 is MDHEN, CDR2 SYDVKM, per germline. The ends were cut back, 5 bases at V and 2 bases at J, with 10 bases in the middle. This CDR3 is CASSADSPYEQYV. The CDR3 coding sequence is TGTGCCAGCAGTGCTGACAGCCCCTACGAGCAGTACGTC.

J is TRBJ2-1 and V is TRBV5-1, with D perhaps matching TRBD1 (6 bases). Germline CDR1 reads SGHRS; CDR2 reads YFSETQ. The CDR3 runs 16 residues. The germline V and J ends were trimmed by 3 bases and 3 bases, with 16 bases remaining between them. CDR3 protein: CASSSLTGSLYNEQFF. The CDR3 DNA follows: TGCGCCAGCAGCTCGCTTACAGGGTCCCTCTACAATGAGCAGTTCTTC.

There are many counts of this clonotype. V is TRBV10-2 and J is TRBJ1-2; D is possibly TRBD1 (5 bases). In germline, CDR1 is WSHSY, CDR2 SAAADI. The length of the CDR3 is 13 residues. V was clipped by 7 bases and J by 8 bases, with 17 bases between them. In nucleotides, the CDR3 is TGCGCCAGCACCCCGTGGCAGGAGGGGGGCTACACCTTC. This gives the protein CASTPWQEGGYTF.

The sample holds many counts of this clonotype. This chain joins TRBV28 and TRBJ1-5; D call uncertain. The CDR3 length is 14 residues. Looked up from germline, CDR1 is MDHEN and CDR2 is SYDVKM. Deletions cut 6 bases from V and 3 bases from J, with 12 bases between. In nucleotides, the CDR3 is TGTGCCAGCAGGTACGGAGGCGACAATCAGCCCCAGCATTTT. It yields the protein CASRYGGDNQPQHF. Together with reference TRBV28 and TRBJ1-5, the CDR3 gives the full variable domain: DVKVTQSSRYLVKRTGEKVFLECVQDMDHENMFWYRQDPGLGLRLIYFSYDVKMKEKGDIPEGYSVSREKKERFSLILESASTNQTSMYLCASRYGGDNQPQHFGDGTRLSIL.

The chain links TRBV3-1 to TRBJ2-4; tentative D call: TRBD1 (5 bases). The V gene lost 2 bases and the J gene lost 9 bases, with 8 bases spanning the gap. This CDR3 has 12 amino acids. Germline V gene sequence: CDR1 LGHDT, CDR2 YNNKEL (reference sequence). This chain's CDR3 is CASSQSRGIQYF. CDR3 bases: TGTGCCAGCAGCCAATCTAGGGGCATTCAGTACTTC.

This clonotype was recorded at least ten times. The V call is TRBV7-6, the J call TRBJ1-5; D remains ambiguous. Trimming removed 2 bases from V and 7 bases from J, with 6 bases in between. The CDR3 spans 12 residues. Germline loops: CDR1 SGHVS, CDR2 FNYEAQ. The CDR3 here is CASSLWRQPQHF. The CDR3 DNA reads as TGTGCCAGCAGCTTATGGAGGCAGCCCCAGCATTTT.